This is a list of T cell receptor beta chains from one sample in a study of CD4 T cells in relation to SARS-CoV-2 and coronaviruses. No antigen has been assigned to these receptors. Clones were read by immunoSEQ multiplex PCR, and TCRdb kept only the in-frame ones, dropping some. Altogether around 34,000 clones are present, 60% to 80% being singletons, with the ten largest covering just over 20%. Source material: memory CD4+ T cells from PBMCs, cultured in vitro. All receptors derive from an adult with COVID-19. Each CDR3 is given with its conserved first and last residue. A D gene is named only where the DNA matches it firmly. Expanded clones are given a class, and other clones once, few, many or no size at all.

TGTGCCACCGCTATCGGCCGAAACTTGGGACACACAGATACGCAGTATTTT | CATAIGRNLGHTDTQYF | NA | NA | TRBJ2-3 | TRBV24-1
TGTGCCAGTAGGACTAGCGGGACCCACACCGGGGAGCTGTTTTTT | CASRTSGTHTGELFF | once | TRBD2 | TRBJ2-2 | TRBV10-3
TGTGCCAGCTCACCATCTATTTCTGGGGCCAACGTCCTGACTTTC | CASSPSISGANVLTF | NA | NA | TRBJ2-6 | TRBV18
TGTGCCAGCAGCTCCCTACAGGGACGGACTAATGAAAAACTGTTTTTT | CASSSLQGRTNEKLFF | NA | NA | TRBJ1-4 | TRBV7-2
TGTGCCAGCAGCCCGACAATTATTAACACCGGGGAGCTGTTTTTT | CASSPTIINTGELFF | NA | NA | TRBJ2-2 | TRBV5-5
TGTGCCAGCAGCGTGGTCTACGAGCAGTACTTC | CASSVVYEQYF | NA | NA | TRBJ2-7 | TRBV28
TGTGCCAGCAGTTTCCGGGGGGCTCCTATTAGCAATCAGCCCCAGCATTTT | CASSFRGAPISNQPQHF | NA | NA | TRBJ1-5 | TRBV27
TGTGCCAGCAGCTGGGACAAAAATTCACCCCTCCACTTT | CASSWDKNSPLHF | NA | NA | TRBJ1-6 | TRBV7-3
TGTGCCAGCAGCTTAAACAGGAGAATATCTGAAGCTTTCTTT | CASSLNRRISEAFF | NA | NA | TRBJ1-1 | TRBV11-2
TGCGCCAGCAGCTTGACCGGACAGGAGTACGAGCAGTACTTC | CASSLTGQEYEQYF | few | TRBD1 | TRBJ2-7 | TRBV5-1
TGTGCCAGCAGCCCGGTCTCAGCGGGAGGGCGCGAACATGAGCAGTTCTTC | CASSPVSAGGREHEQFF | few | TRBD2 | TRBJ2-1 | TRBV7-9
TGTGCCAGCAGTTACTCCGGGCTAGCGGGAGGAGGGGCCTACGAGCAGTACTTC | CASSYSGLAGGGAYEQYF | NA | TRBD2 | TRBJ2-7 | TRBV6-2/TRBV6-3
TGTGCCAGCAGCTTCGGGACTGTAGCTGGAAACACCATATATTTT | CASSFGTVAGNTIYF | NA | NA | TRBJ1-3 | TRBV5-4
TGTGCCAGCAGCTTAGGGGCGACTAGCGGGAGGGCCCCAGATACGCAGTATTTT | CASSLGATSGRAPDTQYF | NA | TRBD2 | TRBJ2-3 | TRBV11-3
TGCGCCAGCAGACCCGGGACAGGGGATAACGGCTACACCTTC | CASRPGTGDNGYTF | NA | TRBD1 | TRBJ1-2 | TRBV5-1
TGTGCCAGCAGCTTATTGCGGGACTCCTACAATGAGCAGTTCTTC | CASSLLRDSYNEQFF | NA | NA | TRBJ2-1 | TRBV7-3
TGCGCCAGCAGCTTGGATTCTTACACCGGGGAGCTGTTTTTT | CASSLDSYTGELFF | NA | NA | TRBJ2-2 | TRBV5-1
TGTGCCAGCAGCGGACTAGCGGGAGCAACAGATACGCAGTATTTT | CASSGLAGATDTQYF | NA | TRBD2 | TRBJ2-3 | TRBV9
TGTGCCAGCAAGAAGCGGGAGGTGGTCTACGAGCAGTACTTC | CASKKREVVYEQYF | NA | TRBD2 | TRBJ2-7 | TRBV7-8
TGTGCCACCAGCAGGGACAGGGTCAGCACAGATACGCAGTATTTT | CATSRDRVSTDTQYF | few | TRBD1 | TRBJ2-3 | TRBV15
TGTGCCAGCAGCTCATCCGGGACAGGGAGGACAGATACGCAGTATTTT | CASSSSGTGRTDTQYF | NA | TRBD1 | TRBJ2-3 | TRBV9
TGCGCCAGCAGCCGAATGTCAACTAGCGGAGTTTACAATGAGCAGTTCTTC | CASSRMSTSGVYNEQFF | NA | TRBD2 | TRBJ2-1 | TRBV5-1
TGTGCCAGCTCACCTTCCGGACTAGCGGGCACAGATACGCAGTATTTT | CASSPSGLAGTDTQYF | NA | TRBD2 | TRBJ2-3 | TRBV18
TGTGCCAGCAGTTTAACAGGGATGAACACTGAAGCTTTCTTT | CASSLTGMNTEAFF | NA | NA | TRBJ1-1 | TRBV27
TGTGCCAGCAGGACGTGGGGGGCAGCGAGTTCACCCCTCCACTTT | CASRTWGAASSPLHF | NA | NA | TRBJ1-6 | TRBV27
TGTGCCAGCAGTTACCCCGGGACAGGGCGCCGTTCGGGGTATGGCTACACCTTC | CASSYPGTGRRSGYGYTF | NA | TRBD1 | TRBJ1-2 | TRBV6-2/TRBV6-3